This section outlines one T cell receptor beta chain sequence together with its context. This entry comes from a study of shared T cell receptors in the human thymus. TCRdb's copy holds only in-frame clones and misses some; the assay was immunoSEQ multiplex PCR. This table holds hundreds of thousands of clones, approximately 88% found once. V lost 3 bases and J 1 base, leaving 6 bases between the germline ends. The germline V gene has CDR1 SQVTM and CDR2 ANQGSEA. The CDR3 has 12 residues. The same data also went into a second study, on human thymus T cells. In that study: Related research examined unrelated individuals and reported that their thymic repertoires overlapped highly.

What was sequenced was thymocytes. V and J are TRBV29-1 and TRBJ1-1; no clear D gene. The TCR comes from a boy in the first two years of life with a congenital heart defect. CDR3 DNA sequence: TGCAGCGTTGAGCGACAGAACACTGAAGCTTTCTTT. This encodes CSVERQNTEAFF.